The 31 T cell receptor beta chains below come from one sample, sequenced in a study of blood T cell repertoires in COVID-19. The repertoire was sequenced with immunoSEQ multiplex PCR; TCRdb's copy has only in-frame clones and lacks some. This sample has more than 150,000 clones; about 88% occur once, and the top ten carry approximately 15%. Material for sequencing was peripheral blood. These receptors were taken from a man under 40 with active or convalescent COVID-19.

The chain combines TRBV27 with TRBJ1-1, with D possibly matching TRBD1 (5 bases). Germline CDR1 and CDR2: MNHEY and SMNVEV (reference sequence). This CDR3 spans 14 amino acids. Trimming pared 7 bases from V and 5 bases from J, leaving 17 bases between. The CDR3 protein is CASNVKKGWTEAFF. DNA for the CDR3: TGTGCCAGCAACGTCAAAAAGGGGTGGACTGAAGCTTTCTTT.

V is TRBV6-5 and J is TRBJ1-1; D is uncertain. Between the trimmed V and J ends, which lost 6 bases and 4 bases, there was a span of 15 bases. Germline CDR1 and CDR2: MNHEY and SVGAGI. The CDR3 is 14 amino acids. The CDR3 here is CASRAGWGGTEAFF. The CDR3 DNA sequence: TGTGCCAGCAGAGCTGGATGGGGAGGCACTGAAGCTTTCTTT.

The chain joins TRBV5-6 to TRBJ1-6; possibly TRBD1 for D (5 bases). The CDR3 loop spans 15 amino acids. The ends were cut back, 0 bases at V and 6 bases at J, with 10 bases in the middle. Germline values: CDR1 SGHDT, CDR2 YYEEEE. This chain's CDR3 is CASSLVGAPNSPLHF. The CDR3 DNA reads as TGTGCCAGCAGCTTGGTAGGGGCACCTAATTCACCCCTCCACTTT.

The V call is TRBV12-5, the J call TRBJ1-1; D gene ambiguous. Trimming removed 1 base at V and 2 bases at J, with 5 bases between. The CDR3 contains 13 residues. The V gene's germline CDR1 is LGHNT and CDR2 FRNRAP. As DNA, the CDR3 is TGTGCTAGTGGTTTGGACAGAAACACTGAAGCTTTCTTT. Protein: CASGLDRNTEAFF.

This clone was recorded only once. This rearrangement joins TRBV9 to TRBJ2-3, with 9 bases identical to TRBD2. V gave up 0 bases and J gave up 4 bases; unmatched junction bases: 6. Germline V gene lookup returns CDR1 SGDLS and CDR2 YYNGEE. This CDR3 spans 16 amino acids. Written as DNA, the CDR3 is TGTGCCAGCAGCGTAGATGGCGGGGGGGCGGCAGATACGCAGTATTTT. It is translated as CASSVDGGGAADTQYF.

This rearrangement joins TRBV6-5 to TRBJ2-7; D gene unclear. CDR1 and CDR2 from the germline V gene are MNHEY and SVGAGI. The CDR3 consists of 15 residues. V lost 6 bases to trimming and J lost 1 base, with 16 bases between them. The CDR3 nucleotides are TGTGCCAGCAGCATCGTGGCAGTCCAATCCTACGAGCAGTACGTC. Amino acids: CASSIVAVQSYEQYV.

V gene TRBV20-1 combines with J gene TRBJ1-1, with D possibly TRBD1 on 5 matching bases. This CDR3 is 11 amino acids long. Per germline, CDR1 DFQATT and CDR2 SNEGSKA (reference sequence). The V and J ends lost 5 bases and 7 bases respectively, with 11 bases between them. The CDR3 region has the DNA TGCAGTGCTTCCGGACACGTTGAAGCTTTCTTT. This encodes CSASGHVEAFF.

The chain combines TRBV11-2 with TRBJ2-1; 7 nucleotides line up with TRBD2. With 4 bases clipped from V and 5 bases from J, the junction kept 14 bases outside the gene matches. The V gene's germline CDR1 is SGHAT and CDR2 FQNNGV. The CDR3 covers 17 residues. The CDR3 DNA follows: TGTGCCAGCAGCTCGCGTCGGGTCGCGGGAGCGGACAATGAGCAGTTCTTC. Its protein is CASSSRRVAGADNEQFF.

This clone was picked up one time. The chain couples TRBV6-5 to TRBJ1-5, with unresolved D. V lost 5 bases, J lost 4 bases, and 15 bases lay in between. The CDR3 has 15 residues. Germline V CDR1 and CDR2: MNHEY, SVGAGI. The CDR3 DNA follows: TGTGCCAGCAGTCTGCCGGGCCGCGGGAATCAGCCCCAGCATTTT. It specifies CASSLPGRGNQPQHF.

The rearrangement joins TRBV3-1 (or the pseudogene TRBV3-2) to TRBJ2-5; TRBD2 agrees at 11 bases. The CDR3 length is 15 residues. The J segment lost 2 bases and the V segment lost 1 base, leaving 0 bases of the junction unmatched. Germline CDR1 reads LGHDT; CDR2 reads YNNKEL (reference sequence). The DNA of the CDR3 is TGTGCCAGCAGCCAAGGGACTAGCGGGCAAGAGACCCAGTACTTC. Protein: CASSQGTSGQETQYF.

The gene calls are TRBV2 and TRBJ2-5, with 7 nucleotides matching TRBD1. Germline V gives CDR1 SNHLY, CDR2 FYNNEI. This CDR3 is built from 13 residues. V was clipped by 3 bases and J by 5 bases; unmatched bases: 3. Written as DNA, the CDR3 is TGTGCCAGCAGTGAGACAGGGCGGGAGACCCAGTACTTC. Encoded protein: CASSETGRETQYF.

The CDR3 reads CASSFGTGNQPQHF. The CDR3 DNA reads TGTGCCAGCAGCTTTGGGACAGGCAATCAGCCCCAGCATTTT. The J gene is TRBJ1-5, the V gene TRBV9, with 7 positions matching TRBD1. The CDR3 sequence is 14 residues long. Germline loops: CDR1 SGDLS, CDR2 YYNGEE. J lost 2 bases, V lost 4 bases, and 3 bases had no gene match.

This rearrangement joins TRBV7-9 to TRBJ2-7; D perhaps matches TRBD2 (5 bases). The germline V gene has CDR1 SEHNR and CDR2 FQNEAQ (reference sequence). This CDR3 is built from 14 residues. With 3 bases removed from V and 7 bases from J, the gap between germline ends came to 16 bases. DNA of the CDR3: TGTGCCAGCAGCTTCCTAAGCGGTCGCCTGGAGCAGTACTTC. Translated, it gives CASSFLSGRLEQYF.

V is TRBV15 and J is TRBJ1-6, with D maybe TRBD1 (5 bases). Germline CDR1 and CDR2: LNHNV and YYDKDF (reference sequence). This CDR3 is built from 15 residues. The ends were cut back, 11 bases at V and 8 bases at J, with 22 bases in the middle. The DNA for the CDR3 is TGTGCCTCCGAATGGACAAGACGCTCCGATTCACCCCTCCACTTT. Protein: CASEWTRRSDSPLHF.

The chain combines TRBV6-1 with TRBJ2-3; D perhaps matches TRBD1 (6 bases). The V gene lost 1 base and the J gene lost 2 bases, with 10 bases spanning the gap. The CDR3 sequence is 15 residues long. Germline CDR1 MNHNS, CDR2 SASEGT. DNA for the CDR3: TGTGCCAGCAGTGAAGGGGGGCGGCTCACAGATACGCAGTATTTT. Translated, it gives CASSEGGRLTDTQYF.

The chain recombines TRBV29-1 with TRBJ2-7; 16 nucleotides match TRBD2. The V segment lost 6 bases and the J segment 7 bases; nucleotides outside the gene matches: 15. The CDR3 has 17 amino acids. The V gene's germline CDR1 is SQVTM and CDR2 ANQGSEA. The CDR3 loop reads CSVGGTSGRASRLEQYF. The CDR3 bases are TGCAGCGTCGGCGGGACTAGCGGGAGGGCCTCCCGCCTTGAGCAGTACTTC.

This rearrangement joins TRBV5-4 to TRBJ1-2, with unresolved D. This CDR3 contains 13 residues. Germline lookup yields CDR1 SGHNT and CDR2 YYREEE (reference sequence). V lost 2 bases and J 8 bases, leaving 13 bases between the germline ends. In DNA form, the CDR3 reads TGTGCCAGCAGCTTTCAGGAAGTGGAAGGCTACACCTTC. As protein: CASSFQEVEGYTF.

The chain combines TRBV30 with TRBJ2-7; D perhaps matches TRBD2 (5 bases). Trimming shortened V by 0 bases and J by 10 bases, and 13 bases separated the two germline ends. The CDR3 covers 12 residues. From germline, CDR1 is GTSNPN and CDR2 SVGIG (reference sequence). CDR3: CAWSVTSGLQYV. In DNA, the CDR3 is TGTGCCTGGAGTGTAACCAGCGGCCTCCAGTACGTC.

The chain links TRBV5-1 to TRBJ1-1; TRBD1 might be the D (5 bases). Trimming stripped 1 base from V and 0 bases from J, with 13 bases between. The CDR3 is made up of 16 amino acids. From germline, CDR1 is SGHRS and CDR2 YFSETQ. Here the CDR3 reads CASSLRGNFMNTEAFF. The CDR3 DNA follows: TGCGCCAGCAGCTTGCGGGGGAACTTCATGAACACTGAAGCTTTCTTT.

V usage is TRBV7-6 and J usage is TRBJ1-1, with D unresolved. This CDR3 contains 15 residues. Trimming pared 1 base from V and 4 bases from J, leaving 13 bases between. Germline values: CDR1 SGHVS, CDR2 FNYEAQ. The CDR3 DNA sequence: TGTGCCAGCAGCTTAGGTTCGGCAGGCGCCACTGAAGCTTTCTTT. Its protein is CASSLGSAGATEAFF.

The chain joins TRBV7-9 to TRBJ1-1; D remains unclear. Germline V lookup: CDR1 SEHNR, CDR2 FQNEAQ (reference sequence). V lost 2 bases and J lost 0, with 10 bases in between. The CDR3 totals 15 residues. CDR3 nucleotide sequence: TGTGCCAGCAGCTTAACGACAAGCATGAACACTGAAGCTTTCTTT. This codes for CASSLTTSMNTEAFF.

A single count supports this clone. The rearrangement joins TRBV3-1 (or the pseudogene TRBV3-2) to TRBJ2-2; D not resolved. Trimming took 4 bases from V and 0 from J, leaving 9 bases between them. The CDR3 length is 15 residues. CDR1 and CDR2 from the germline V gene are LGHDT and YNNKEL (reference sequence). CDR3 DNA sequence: TGTGCCAGCAGCCCCTCTGCGGCGAACACCGGGGAGCTGTTTTTT. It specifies CASSPSAANTGELFF.

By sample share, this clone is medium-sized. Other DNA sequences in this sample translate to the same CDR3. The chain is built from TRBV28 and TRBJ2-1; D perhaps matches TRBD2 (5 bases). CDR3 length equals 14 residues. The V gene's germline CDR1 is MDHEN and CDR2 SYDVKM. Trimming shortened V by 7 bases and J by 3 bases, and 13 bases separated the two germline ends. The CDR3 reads CASILTSGYNEQFF. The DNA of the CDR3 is TGTGCCAGCATCCTTACCAGCGGCTACAATGAGCAGTTCTTC.

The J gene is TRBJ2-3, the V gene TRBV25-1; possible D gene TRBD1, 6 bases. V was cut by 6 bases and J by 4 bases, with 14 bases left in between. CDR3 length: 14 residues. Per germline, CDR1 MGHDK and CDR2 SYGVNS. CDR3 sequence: CASRGNRVPDTQYF. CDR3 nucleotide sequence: TGTGCCAGCAGGGGGAACAGGGTCCCAGATACGCAGTATTTT.

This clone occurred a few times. The CDR3 DNA reads as TGTGCCAGCAGCTTAGGCGGGAGGGCCAAAGATACGCAGTATTTT. Its translation: CASSLGGRAKDTQYF. The chain has TRBV7-2 and TRBJ2-3; 9 bases are a match to TRBD2. The CDR3 length is 15 residues. Germline CDR1 SGHTA, CDR2 FQGNSA. V lost 1 base and J lost 5; bases outside the gene matches: 4.

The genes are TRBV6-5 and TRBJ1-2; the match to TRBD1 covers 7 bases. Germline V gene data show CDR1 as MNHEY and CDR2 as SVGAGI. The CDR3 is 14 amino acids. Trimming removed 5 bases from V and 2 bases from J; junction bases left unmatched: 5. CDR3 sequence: CASSRKQGNYGYTF. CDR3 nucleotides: TGTGCCAGCAGTCGGAAACAGGGGAACTATGGCTACACCTTC.

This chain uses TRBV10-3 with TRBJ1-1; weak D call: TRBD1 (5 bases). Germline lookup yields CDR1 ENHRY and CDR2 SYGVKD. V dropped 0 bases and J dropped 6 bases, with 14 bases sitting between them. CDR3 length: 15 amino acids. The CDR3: CAISESGLGGSEAFF. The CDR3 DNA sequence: TGTGCCATCAGTGAGTCTGGATTGGGGGGATCTGAAGCTTTCTTT.

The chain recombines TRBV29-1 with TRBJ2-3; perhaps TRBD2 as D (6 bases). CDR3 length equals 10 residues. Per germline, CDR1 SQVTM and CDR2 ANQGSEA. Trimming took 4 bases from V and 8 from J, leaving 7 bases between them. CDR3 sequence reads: CSVAEGTQYF. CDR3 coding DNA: TGCAGCGTTGCGGAGGGTACGCAGTATTTT.

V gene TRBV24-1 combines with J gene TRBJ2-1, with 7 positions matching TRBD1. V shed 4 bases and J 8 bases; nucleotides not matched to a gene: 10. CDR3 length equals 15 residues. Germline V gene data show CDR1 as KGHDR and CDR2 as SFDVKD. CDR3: CATSDGGQAADEQFF. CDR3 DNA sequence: TGTGCCACCAGTGACGGTGGACAGGCAGCGGATGAGCAGTTCTTC.

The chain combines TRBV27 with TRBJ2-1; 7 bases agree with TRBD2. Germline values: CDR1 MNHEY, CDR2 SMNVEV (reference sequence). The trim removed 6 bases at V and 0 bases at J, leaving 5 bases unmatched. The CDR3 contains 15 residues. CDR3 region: CASSPIAGSYNEQFF. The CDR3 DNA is TGTGCCAGCAGCCCTATAGCGGGCTCCTACAATGAGCAGTTCTTC.

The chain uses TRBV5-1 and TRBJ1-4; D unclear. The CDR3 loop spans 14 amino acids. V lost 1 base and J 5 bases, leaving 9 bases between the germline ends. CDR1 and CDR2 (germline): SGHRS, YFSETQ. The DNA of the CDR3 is TGCGCCAGCAGCTTGACGGCAGCGAATGAAAAACTGTTTTTT. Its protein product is CASSLTAANEKLFF.